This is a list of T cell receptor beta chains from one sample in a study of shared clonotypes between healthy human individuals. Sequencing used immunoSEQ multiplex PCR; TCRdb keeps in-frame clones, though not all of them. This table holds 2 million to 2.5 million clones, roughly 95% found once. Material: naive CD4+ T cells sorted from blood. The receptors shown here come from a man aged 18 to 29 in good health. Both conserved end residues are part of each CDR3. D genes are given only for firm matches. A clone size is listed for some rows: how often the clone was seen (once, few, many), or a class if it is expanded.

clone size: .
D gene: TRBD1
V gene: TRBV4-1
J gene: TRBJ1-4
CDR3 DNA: TGCGCCAGCAGCCAAGATCCGGGGACAGGGAGAAGTAAGAATGAAAAACTGTTTTTT
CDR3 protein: CASSQDPGTGRSKNEKLFF

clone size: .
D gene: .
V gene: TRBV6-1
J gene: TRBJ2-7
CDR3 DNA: TGTGCCAGCAGTGAAGCGTTCCGGAATGGACCCTACGAGCAGTACTTC
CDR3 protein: CASSEAFRNGPYEQYF

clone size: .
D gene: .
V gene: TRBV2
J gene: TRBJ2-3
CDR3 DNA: TGTGCCAGCCAGACTAATCCGGGAGATACGCAGTATTTT
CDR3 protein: CASQTNPGDTQYF

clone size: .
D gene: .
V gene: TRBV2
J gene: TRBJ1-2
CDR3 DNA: TGTGCCAGCAGTGGAGGCTATACCTCCACCTTC
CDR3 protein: CASSGGYTSTF

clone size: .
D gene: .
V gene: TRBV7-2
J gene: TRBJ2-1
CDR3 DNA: TGTGCCAGCAGCCCCGGCTCCCTAAGCCAGCAGTTCTTC
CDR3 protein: CASSPGSLSQQFF

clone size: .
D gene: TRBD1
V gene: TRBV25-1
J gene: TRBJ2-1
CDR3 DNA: TGTGCCAGCAGTGAAACCAGGGGGCAACACAATGAGCAGTTCTTC
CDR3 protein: CASSETRGQHNEQFF

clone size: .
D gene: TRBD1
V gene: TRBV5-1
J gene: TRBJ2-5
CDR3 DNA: TGCGCCAGCAGCTCCACAGGGGGCAGTTTAGAGACCCAGTACTTC
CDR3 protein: CASSSTGGSLETQYF

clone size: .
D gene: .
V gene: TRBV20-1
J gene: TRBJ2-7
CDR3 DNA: TGCAGTGCTAGAGAAGGCTACGAGCAGTACTTC
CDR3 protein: CSAREGYEQYF

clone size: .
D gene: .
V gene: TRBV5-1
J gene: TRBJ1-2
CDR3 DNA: TGCGCCAGCAGCTTGGGGGATCTTCAGGCATATGGCTACACCTTC
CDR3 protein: CASSLGDLQAYGYTF

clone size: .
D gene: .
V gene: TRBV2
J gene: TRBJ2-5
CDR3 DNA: TGTGCCAGCAGTGGGTGGGCGGAAGAGACCCAGTACTTC
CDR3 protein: CASSGWAEETQYF

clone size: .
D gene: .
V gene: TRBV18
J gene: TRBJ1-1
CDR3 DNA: TGTGCCAGCTCACCGAGAGACACTGAAGCTTTCTTT
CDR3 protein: CASSPRDTEAFF

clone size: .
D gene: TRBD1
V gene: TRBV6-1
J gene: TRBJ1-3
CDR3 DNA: TGTGCCAGCACCTGGACAGGTTTAATAAACACCATATATTTT
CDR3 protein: CASTWTGLINTIYF

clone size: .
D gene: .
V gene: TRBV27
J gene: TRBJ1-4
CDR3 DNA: TGTGCCAGCGCCAAAGGTGCAGTCAATGAAAACCTGTTTTTT
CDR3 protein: CASAKGAVNENLFF

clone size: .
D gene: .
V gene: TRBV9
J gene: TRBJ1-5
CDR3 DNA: TGTGCCAGCAGCGCTACAGGGACTTTCAATCAGCCCCAGCATTTT
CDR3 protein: CASSATGTFNQPQHF

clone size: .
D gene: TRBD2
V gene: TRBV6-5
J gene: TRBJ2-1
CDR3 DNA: TGTGCCAGCAGATCCAGCGGGGGCTCCTACAATGAGCAGTTCTTC
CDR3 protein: CASRSSGGSYNEQFF

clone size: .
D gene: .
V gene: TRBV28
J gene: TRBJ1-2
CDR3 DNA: TGTGCCAGCAGTCCACCGGGGCCGGGGGGAGGCTATGGCTACACCTTC
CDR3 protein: CASSPPGPGGGYGYTF

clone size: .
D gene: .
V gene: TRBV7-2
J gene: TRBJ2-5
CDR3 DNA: TGTGCCAGCAGCTTACCCGGGAGCTTGGAGACCCAGTACTTC
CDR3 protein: CASSLPGSLETQYF

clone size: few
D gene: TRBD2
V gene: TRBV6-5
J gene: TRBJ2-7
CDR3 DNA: TGTGCCAGCAGTTACTCGGCGGGGGACTCCTACGAGCAGTACTTC
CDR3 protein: CASSYSAGDSYEQYF

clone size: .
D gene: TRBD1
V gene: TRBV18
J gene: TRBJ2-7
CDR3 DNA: TGTGCCAGCTCTCCACAAAGCAAGAGGGGGCAGAGCTCCTACGAGCAGTACTTC
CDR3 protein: CASSPQSKRGQSSYEQYF

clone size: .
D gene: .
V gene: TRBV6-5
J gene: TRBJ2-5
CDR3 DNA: TGTGCCAGCAGATACTCGGCCGGGGCCCAAGAGACCCAGTACTTC
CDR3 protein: CASRYSAGAQETQYF

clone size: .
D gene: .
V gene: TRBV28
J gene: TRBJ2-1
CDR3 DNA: TGTGCCAGCAGTCCCCGGTCTTGGGCTAAGTCGAAGAGCTCCTACAATGAGCAGTTCTTC
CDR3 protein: CASSPRSWAKSKSSYNEQFF

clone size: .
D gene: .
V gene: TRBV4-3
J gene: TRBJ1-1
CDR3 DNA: TGCGCCAGCAGCCGGACAGAGAACACTGAAGCTTTCTTT
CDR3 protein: CASSRTENTEAFF

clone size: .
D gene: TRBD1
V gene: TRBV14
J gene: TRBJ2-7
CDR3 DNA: TGTGCCAGCAGCCAAGACCGAGCCGGGACAGCCTACGAGCAGTACTTC
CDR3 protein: CASSQDRAGTAYEQYF

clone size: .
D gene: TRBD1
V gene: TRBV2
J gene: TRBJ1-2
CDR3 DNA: TGTGCCAGCAGTGTGGGCCAAGGACAGGGGGCGCCTGGTGATGGCTACACCTTC
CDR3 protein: CASSVGQGQGAPGDGYTF

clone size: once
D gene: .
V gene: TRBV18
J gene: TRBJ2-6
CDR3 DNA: TGTGCCAGCTCACCACAAGGGACAGCCAACGTCCTGACTTTC
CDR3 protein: CASSPQGTANVLTF

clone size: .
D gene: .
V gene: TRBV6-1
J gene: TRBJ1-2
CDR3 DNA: TGTGCCAGCAGTGCTCTTAGCTACACCTTC
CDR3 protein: CASSALSYTF

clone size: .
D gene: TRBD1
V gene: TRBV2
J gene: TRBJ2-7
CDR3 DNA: TGTGCCAGCAGCCCCGGCACAGGGGCCTACGAGCAGTACTTC
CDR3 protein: CASSPGTGAYEQYF

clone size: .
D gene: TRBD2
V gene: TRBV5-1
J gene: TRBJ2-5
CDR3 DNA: TGCGCCAGCAGCCCGGGACTAGCGGGGACCCAAGAGACCCAGTACTTC
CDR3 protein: CASSPGLAGTQETQYF

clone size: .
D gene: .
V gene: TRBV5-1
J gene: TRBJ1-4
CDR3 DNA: TGCGCCAGCAGCTTGGAGTCCGTGGATGAAAAACTGTTTTTT
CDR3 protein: CASSLESVDEKLFF

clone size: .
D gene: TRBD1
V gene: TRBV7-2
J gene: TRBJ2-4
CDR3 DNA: TGTGCCAGCAGGTGGGACAGCTTCGGAAACATTCAGTACTTC
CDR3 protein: CASRWDSFGNIQYF

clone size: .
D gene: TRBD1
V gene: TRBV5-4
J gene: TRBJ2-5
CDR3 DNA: TGTGCCAGCAGCTCGACAGGGAGACAAGAGACCCAGTACTTC
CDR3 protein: CASSSTGRQETQYF

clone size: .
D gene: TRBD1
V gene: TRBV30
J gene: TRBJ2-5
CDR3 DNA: TGTGCCTGGAGTGTAGAACTAGGACAGGTGGCCCAGTACTTC
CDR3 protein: CAWSVELGQVAQYF

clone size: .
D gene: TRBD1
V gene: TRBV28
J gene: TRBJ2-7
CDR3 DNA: TGTGCCAGCAGGAGGACAGGTCAACCTTACGAGCAGTACTTC
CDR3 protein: CASRRTGQPYEQYF

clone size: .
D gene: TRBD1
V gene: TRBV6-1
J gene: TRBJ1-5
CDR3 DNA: TGTGCCAGCAGTGTGACAGGGAGCAATCAGCCCCAGCATTTT
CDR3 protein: CASSVTGSNQPQHF

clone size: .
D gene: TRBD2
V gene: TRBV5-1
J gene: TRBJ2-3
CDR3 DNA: TGCGCCAGCAGCCCGTCTTTAGCGGGTTCTAGCACAGATACGCAGTATTTT
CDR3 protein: CASSPSLAGSSTDTQYF

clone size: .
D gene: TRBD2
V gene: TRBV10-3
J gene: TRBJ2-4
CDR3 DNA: TGTGCCATCAGTTCCGGGACTAGCGGGTTGGCCAAAAACATTCAGTACTTC
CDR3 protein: CAISSGTSGLAKNIQYF

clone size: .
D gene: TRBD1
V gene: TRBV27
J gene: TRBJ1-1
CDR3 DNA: TGTGCCAGCAGTAGGACAGGGAGCACTGAAGCTTTCTTT
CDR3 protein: CASSRTGSTEAFF

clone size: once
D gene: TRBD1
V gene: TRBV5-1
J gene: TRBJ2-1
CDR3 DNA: TGCGCCAGCAGCTTGTCGCCGGGACAGGGGGCAAATGAGCAGTTCTTC
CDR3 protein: CASSLSPGQGANEQFF

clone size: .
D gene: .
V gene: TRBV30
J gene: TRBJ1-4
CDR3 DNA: TGTGCCTGGGGTGGAACTAATGAAAAACTGTTTTTT
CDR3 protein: CAWGGTNEKLFF

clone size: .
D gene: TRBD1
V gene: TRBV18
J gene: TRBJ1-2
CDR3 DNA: TGTGCCAGCTCACGACCGGGACAGGGATCCTATGGCTACACCTTC
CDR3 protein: CASSRPGQGSYGYTF

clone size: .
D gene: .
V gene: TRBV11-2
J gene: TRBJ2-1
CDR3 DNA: TGTGCCAGCAGCTCTATGCCAGCGACAGTCTACAATGAGCAGTTCTTC
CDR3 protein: CASSSMPATVYNEQFF

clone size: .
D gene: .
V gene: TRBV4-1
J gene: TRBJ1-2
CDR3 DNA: TGCGCCAGCAGCCAAGTGCCAGGTGAAAACTATGGCTACACCTTC
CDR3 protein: CASSQVPGENYGYTF

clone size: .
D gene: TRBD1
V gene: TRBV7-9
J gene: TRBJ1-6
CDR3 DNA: TGTGCCAGCAGCACTCGACCGGGACAGCTTAATTCACCCCTCCACTTT
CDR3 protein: CASSTRPGQLNSPLHF

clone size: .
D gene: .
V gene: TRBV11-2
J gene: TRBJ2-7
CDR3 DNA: TGTGCCAGCAGCTTAGAAGGGGCCCATTGGGCCTACGAGCAGTACTTC
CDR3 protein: CASSLEGAHWAYEQYF

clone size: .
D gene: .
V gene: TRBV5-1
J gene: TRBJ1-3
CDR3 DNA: TGCGCCAGCAGCTTGGGCCCGACGGAAAACACCATATATTTT
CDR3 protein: CASSLGPTENTIYF

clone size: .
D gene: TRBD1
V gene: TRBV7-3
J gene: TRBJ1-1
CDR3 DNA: TGTGCCAGCAGTACCGACAGGGAAGGGAGAGCTTTCTTT
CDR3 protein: CASSTDREGRAFF

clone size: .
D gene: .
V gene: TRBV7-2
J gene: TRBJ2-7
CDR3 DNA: TGTGCCAGCAGCACCTCAGGGACCTACGAGCAGTACTTC
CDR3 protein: CASSTSGTYEQYF

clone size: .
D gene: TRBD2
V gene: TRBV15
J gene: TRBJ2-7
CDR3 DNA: TGTGCCACCAAAAACGGGAGGCCAATTCAGTACTTC
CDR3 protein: CATKNGRPIQYF